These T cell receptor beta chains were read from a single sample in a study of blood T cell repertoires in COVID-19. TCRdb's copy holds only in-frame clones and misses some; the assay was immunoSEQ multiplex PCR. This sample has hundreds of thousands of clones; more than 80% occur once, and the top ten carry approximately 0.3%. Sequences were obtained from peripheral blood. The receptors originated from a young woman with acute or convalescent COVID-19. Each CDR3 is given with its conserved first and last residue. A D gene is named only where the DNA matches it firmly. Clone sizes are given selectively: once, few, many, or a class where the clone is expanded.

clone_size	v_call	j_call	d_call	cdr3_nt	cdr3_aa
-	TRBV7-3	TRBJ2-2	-	TGTGCCAGCAGCTTAAATCGAGGATTTGGCGGGGAGCTGTTTTTT	CASSLNRGFGGELFF
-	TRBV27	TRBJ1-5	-	TGTGCCAGCAGTTTACATAGCAATCAGCCCCAGCATTTT	CASSLHSNQPQHF
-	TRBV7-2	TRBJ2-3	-	TGTGCCAGCAGCCTGGGCCCAAGCACAGATACGCAGTATTTT	CASSLGPSTDTQYF
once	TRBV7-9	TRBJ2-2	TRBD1	TGTGCCAGCAGCAGTAGCCCGGGACAGGGGACCACCGGGGAGCTGTTTTTT	CASSSSPGQGTTGELFF
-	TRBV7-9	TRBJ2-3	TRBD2	TGTGCCAGCAGCTCGACCGGGGGGTCTTTCACAGATACGCAGTATTTT	CASSSTGGSFTDTQYF
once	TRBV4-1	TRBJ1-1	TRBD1	TGCGCCAGCAGCCAGAGCTGGGGACAGAAGAACACTGAAGCTTTCTTT	CASSQSWGQKNTEAFF
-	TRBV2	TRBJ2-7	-	TGTGCCAGCAGTGAGTTGGGGAGGAGCGGATCCTACGAGCAGTACTTC	CASSELGRSGSYEQYF
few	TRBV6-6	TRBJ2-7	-	TGTGCCAGCAGTTACTCTCTCGGCTCCTACGAGCAGTACTTC	CASSYSLGSYEQYF
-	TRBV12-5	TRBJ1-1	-	TGTGCTAGTGGTTTGTTCAGGAACACTGAAGCTTTCTTT	CASGLFRNTEAFF
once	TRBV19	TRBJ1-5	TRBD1	TGTGCCAGTAGTATAAAGGGGACAGGAGGCAATCAGCCCCAGCATTTT	CASSIKGTGGNQPQHF
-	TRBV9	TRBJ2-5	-	TGTGCCAGCAGCGTAGGTACAGGCCAAGAGACCCAGTACTTC	CASSVGTGQETQYF
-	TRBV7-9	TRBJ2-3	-	TGTGCCAGCAGCTTCTCTAGCAGCACAGATACGCAGTATTTT	CASSFSSSTDTQYF
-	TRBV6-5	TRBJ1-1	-	TGTGCCAGCAGTCGCACCCGAGAGAACACTGAAGCTTTCTTT	CASSRTRENTEAFF
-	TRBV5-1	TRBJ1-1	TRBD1	TGCGCCAGCAGCTTTGGACAGGGGGGTAACGTAGACACTGAAGCTTTCTTT	CASSFGQGGNVDTEAFF
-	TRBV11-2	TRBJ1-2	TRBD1	TGTGCCAGCAGCTTAGCTGGCAGGGGGCTGTGGCGCAACTATGGCTACACCTTC	CASSLAGRGLWRNYGYTF
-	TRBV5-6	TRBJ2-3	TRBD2	TGTGCCAGCAGCTCACTAGCGGGGGGTCTAATCCATACGCAGTATTTT	CASSSLAGGLIHTQYF
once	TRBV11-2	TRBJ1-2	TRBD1	TGTGCCAGCAGCCTTGACAGGGGAGATGGCTACACCTTC	CASSLDRGDGYTF